These 25 T cell receptor beta chains originate from one sample sequenced in a study of T cell clonotyping in hematopoietic cell transplantation. The repertoire was sequenced with immunoSEQ multiplex PCR; TCRdb's copy has only in-frame clones and lacks some. The table has approximately 4,200 clones, roughly 96% seen once. Source: PBMCs, taken 100 days after allogeneic stem cell transplant. The receptors stem from a male patient aged 40 to 50 who had an allogeneic stem cell transplant from a related donor, so the T cells may come from the graft donor. Some clones in this sample may be carry-over from other donors' samples.

The chain links TRBV5-1 to TRBJ1-1, with a possible D match to TRBD1 (5 bases). Germline CDR1 is SGHRS and CDR2 is YFSETQ. The V end lost 2 bases, the J end lost 0 bases, and 14 bases lay between the germline ends. This CDR3 is 16 amino acids long. The CDR3 region is CASSFVPQDVNTEAFF. CDR3 nucleotides: TGCGCCAGCAGCTTCGTTCCACAGGACGTGAACACTGAAGCTTTCTTT.

This chain joins TRBV5-4 and TRBJ2-7; D might be TRBD1 (6 bases). The CDR3 runs to 12 residues. CDR1 and CDR2 from the germline V gene are SGHNT and YYREEE (reference sequence). Trimming removed 4 bases from V and 2 bases from J, with 7 bases in between. The CDR3 here is CASSRDTYEQYF. CDR3 bases: TGTGCCAGCAGCCGGGACACCTACGAGCAGTACTTC.

J is TRBJ1-2 and V is TRBV15; possibly TRBD1 for D (6 bases). The CDR3 covers 15 residues. V lost 0 bases, J lost 1 base, and 9 bases lay in between. Per the germline V gene, CDR1 is LNHNV and CDR2 is YYDKDF (reference sequence). The CDR3 DNA reads as TGTGCCACCAGCAGAGATACAGGGCTTAACTATGGCTACACCTTC. It encodes CATSRDTGLNYGYTF.

This sequence joins TRBV28 and TRBJ2-3; 8 bases align to TRBD2. Germline V gene data show CDR1 as MDHEN and CDR2 as SYDVKM. V lost 8 bases, J lost 0 bases, and 4 bases stayed unmatched. CDR3 length: 14 residues. CDR3 residues: CASREGTSTDTQYF. The DNA of the CDR3 is TGTGCCAGCCGGGAGGGAACTAGCACAGATACGCAGTATTTT.

The chain links TRBV6-5 to TRBJ2-1; 14 positions match TRBD2. With 11 bases clipped from V and 8 bases from J, the junction kept 8 bases outside the gene matches. The CDR3 length is 14 residues. Looked up from germline, CDR1 is MNHEY and CDR2 is SVGAGI. The CDR3 nucleotides read TGTGCCTCCCGACCGGGACTAGCGGGAGATGAGCAGTTCTTC. It translates to CASRPGLAGDEQFF.

V is TRBV10-1 and J is TRBJ2-3; no clear D gene. The CDR3 contains 15 residues. CDR1 and CDR2 (germline): WNHNN, SYGVQD (reference sequence). V dropped 1 base and J dropped 4 bases, with 12 bases sitting between them. In DNA form, the CDR3 reads TGCGCCAGCAGTGAGTGGACGGAAGAACCAGATACGCAGTATTTT. Residues: CASSEWTEEPDTQYF.

The chain uses TRBV7-3 and TRBJ2-7; no firm D call. The CDR3 is made up of 13 amino acids. CDR1 is SGHTA, CDR2 FQGTGA, per germline. Trimming took 3 bases from V and 3 from J, leaving 9 bases between them. In DNA form, the CDR3 reads TGTGCCAGCAGCTTCGGCGGCGGCTACGAGCAGTACTTC. This sequence encodes CASSFGGGYEQYF.

The V call is TRBV14, the J call TRBJ2-2, with a weak D call TRBD2 (6 bases). The CDR3 contains 14 residues. Germline values: CDR1 SGHDN, CDR2 FVKESK. V was shortened by 6 bases and J by 2 bases, with 10 bases between the two germline ends. The CDR3 coding sequence is TGTGCCAGCAGTCGGGACTTCAACACCGGGGAGCTGTTTTTT. It encodes CASSRDFNTGELFF.

The chain employs TRBV5-6 and TRBJ2-7; D is perhaps TRBD1 or TRBD2 (5 bases each). CDR1 is SGHDT and CDR2 is YYEEEE in the germline V gene. The V and J ends lost 0 bases and 11 bases respectively, with 15 bases between them. CDR3 length: 13 amino acids. CDR3 DNA sequence: TGTGCCAGCAGCTTGGTGGTCGGGGACCCGGAGTACTTC. Amino acids: CASSLVVGDPEYF.

The chain recombines TRBV28 with TRBJ1-4; no firm D call. CDR1 and CDR2 from the germline V gene are MDHEN and SYDVKM. The V end was cut by 0 bases, the J end by 2 bases, with 10 bases between. CDR3 length equals 16 residues. This CDR3 is CASSLWGGGTNEKLFF. The CDR3 bases are TGTGCCAGCAGTTTATGGGGTGGAGGGACTAATGAAAAACTGTTTTTT. Filled out from reference TRBV28 and TRBJ1-4, the complete variable domain reads DVKVTQSSRYLVKRTGEKVFLECVQDMDHENMFWYRQDPGLGLRLIYFSYDVKMKEKGDIPEGYSVSREKKERFSLILESASTNQTSMYLCASSLWGGGTNEKLFFGSGTQLSVL.

This clone was detected only once. The DNA of the CDR3 is TGTGCCAGCAGCACTCGGACAGGAGGAATAGACGAGCAGTACTTC. Amino acid sequence: CASSTRTGGIDEQYF. The V gene is TRBV7-9, the J gene TRBJ2-7; 7 bases line up with TRBD1. The germline CDR1 and CDR2 sequences are SEHNR and FQNEAQ (reference sequence). The CDR3 runs 15 residues. Trimming removed 5 bases from V and 5 bases from J; junction bases left unmatched: 12.

The chain links TRBV7-9 to TRBJ2-7; a weak D match, TRBD1 (6 bases). Looked up from germline, CDR1 is SEHNR and CDR2 is FQNEAQ (reference sequence). CDR3 length: 16 residues. V lost 5 bases to trimming and J lost 0 bases, with 17 bases between them. The CDR3 here is CASSVSQGTLSYEQYF. DNA of the CDR3: TGTGCCAGCAGCGTTTCACAGGGTACCCTCTCCTACGAGCAGTACTTC.

The gene calls are TRBV30 and TRBJ2-2; D gene unclear. Germline CDR1 is GTSNPN and CDR2 is SVGIG (reference sequence). This CDR3 region has 15 residues. Trimming removed 0 bases at V and 4 bases at J, with 12 bases between. CDR3 residues: CAWSVLGRITGELFF. CDR3 nucleotides: TGTGCCTGGAGTGTACTGGGCAGGATCACCGGGGAGCTGTTTTTT.

The chain carries TRBV6-6 and TRBJ1-1; 7 positions agree with TRBD1. CDR3 length: 15 amino acids. V shed 6 bases and J 7 bases; nucleotides not matched to a gene: 14. The germline V gene has CDR1 MNHNY and CDR2 SVGAGI (reference sequence). CDR3 in amino acids: CASRGGGAEWNEAFF. In nucleotides, the CDR3 is TGTGCCAGCAGAGGGGGCGGCGCTGAGTGGAATGAAGCTTTCTTT.

This clone has a single count. The genes are TRBV2 and TRBJ2-2, with 11 bases identical to TRBD1. CDR3 length: 13 amino acids. Germline assignment: CDR1 SNHLY and CDR2 FYNNEI. V lost 10 bases and J lost 7; bases outside the gene matches: 5. This chain's CDR3 is CATGQGAGGELFF. In DNA form, the CDR3 reads TGTGCCACCGGACAGGGGGCCGGCGGGGAGCTGTTTTTT. The complete variable domain, with remaining parts taken from reference TRBV2 and TRBJ2-2, reads EPEVTQTPSHQVTQMGQEVILRCVPISNHLYFYWYRQILGQKVEFLVSFYNNEISEKSEIFDDQFSVERPDGSNFTLKIRSTKLEDSAMYFCATGQGAGGELFFGEGSRLTVL.

This rearrangement joins TRBV14 to TRBJ1-2; TRBD1 agrees at 9 bases. V was clipped by 2 bases and J by 4 bases; unmatched bases: 11. The CDR3 loop spans 17 amino acids. Germline lookup yields CDR1 SGHDN and CDR2 FVKESK. DNA for the CDR3: TGTGCCAGCAGCCAAAGAGCGAGGGGACAGGGAGGCTATGGCTACACCTTC. This translates into CASSQRARGQGGYGYTF. The full variable domain, completed using reference TRBV14 and TRBJ1-2, is EAGVTQFPSHSVIEKGQTVTLRCDPISGHDNLYWYRRVMGKEIKFLLHFVKESKQDESGMPNNRFLAERTGGTYSTLKVQPAELEDSGVYFCASSQRARGQGGYGYTFGSGTRLTVV.

Here the CDR3 DNA reads TGTGCCAGCAGAGACCTCAAGAGACAAGAGACCCAGTACTTC. Translation: CASRDLKRQETQYF. The genes are TRBV2 and TRBJ2-5; the D is unclear. With 6 bases removed from V and 2 bases from J, the gap between germline ends came to 13 bases. CDR1 and CDR2 from the germline V gene are SNHLY and FYNNEI. The CDR3 is 14 amino acids. Based on the CDR3 plus reference TRBV2 and TRBJ2-5, the full variable domain is EPEVTQTPSHQVTQMGQEVILRCVPISNHLYFYWYRQILGQKVEFLVSFYNNEISEKSEIFDDQFSVERPDGSNFTLKIRSTKLEDSAMYFCASRDLKRQETQYFGPGTRLLVL.

V and J are TRBV4-1 and TRBJ2-7, with D perhaps matching TRBD1 (6 bases). The germline V gene has CDR1 MGHRA and CDR2 YSYEKL. The CDR3 totals 14 residues. V was pared by 4 bases and J by 4 bases, with 14 bases between. CDR3 DNA: TGCGCCAGCAGCCTTGACCGGACAGCTTACGAGCAGTACTTC. Translated, it gives CASSLDRTAYEQYF.

This clone was seen once. The chain couples TRBV30 to TRBJ1-6; D not certain. V was clipped by 4 bases and J by 7 bases, with 14 bases between them. The CDR3 consists of 14 residues. Germline loops: CDR1 GTSNPN, CDR2 SVGIG (reference sequence). In nucleotides, the CDR3 is TGTGCCTGGACTCCCAGAACTTTAAATTCACCCCTCCACTTT. Its protein product is CAWTPRTLNSPLHF.

In nucleotides, the CDR3 is TGTGCCAGCAGTTTATGGGGCAGGTACTACGAGCAGTACTTC. Its protein is CASSLWGRYYEQYF. The chain is built from TRBV27 and TRBJ2-7; possibly TRBD1 for D (5 bases). CDR1 is MNHEY and CDR2 is SMNVEV in the germline V gene (reference sequence). V lost 1 base and J lost 3, with 10 bases in between. The CDR3 is made up of 14 amino acids.

The chain carries TRBV2 and TRBJ2-7, with 9 bases aligning to TRBD1. The length of the CDR3 is 14 residues. CDR1 and CDR2 from the germline V gene are SNHLY and FYNNEI. J lost 6 bases, V lost 6 bases, and 9 bases had no gene match. The CDR3 spells CASRKPGQGFEQYF. CDR3 nucleotide sequence: TGTGCCAGCAGGAAGCCGGGACAGGGATTCGAGCAGTACTTC. The full variable domain, in which reference TRBV2 and TRBJ2-7 provide the parts outside the CDR3, is EPEVTQTPSHQVTQMGQEVILRCVPISNHLYFYWYRQILGQKVEFLVSFYNNEISEKSEIFDDQFSVERPDGSNFTLKIRSTKLEDSAMYFCASRKPGQGFEQYFGPGTRLTVT.

This chain links TRBV5-1 with TRBJ2-7; 9 bases align to TRBD2. The J segment lost 2 bases and the V segment lost 3 bases, leaving 6 bases of the junction unmatched. The CDR3 has 15 residues. The germline V gene has CDR1 SGHRS and CDR2 YFSETQ. CDR3 region: CASSSSGGPAYEQYF. DNA for the CDR3: TGCGCCAGCAGCTCCAGCGGGGGGCCGGCCTACGAGCAGTACTTC.

The CDR3 region is CSAQGQGMGNTIYF. DNA for the CDR3: TGCAGCGCCCAAGGACAGGGGATGGGAAACACCATATATTTT. V and J are TRBV29-1 and TRBJ1-3; TRBD1 matches 9 bases. This CDR3 has 14 amino acids. Looked up from germline, CDR1 is SQVTM and CDR2 is ANQGSEA. J was trimmed by 4 bases and V by 7 bases; bases with no gene match: 8.

V usage is TRBV30 and J usage is TRBJ2-1; no clear D gene. CDR3 length equals 13 residues. Germline-derived CDR1 and CDR2 are GTSNPN and SVGIG (reference sequence). V lost 0 bases and J 4 bases, leaving 7 bases between the germline ends. For the CDR3, the DNA is TGTGCCTGGAGTGTCGGCAGGTACAATGAGCAGTTCTTC. This translates into CAWSVGRYNEQFF. Full variable domain (missing parts from reference TRBV30 and TRBJ2-1): SQTIHQWPATLVQPVGSPLSLECTVEGTSNPNLYWYRQAAGRGLQLLFYSVGIGQISSEVPQNLSASRPQDRQFILSSKKLLLSDSGFYLCAWSVGRYNEQFFGPGTRLTVL.

The chain uses TRBV30 and TRBJ1-5, with 7 bases fitting TRBD1. The V segment lost 1 base and the J segment 7 bases; nucleotides outside the gene matches: 13. The germline V gene has CDR1 GTSNPN and CDR2 SVGIG (reference sequence). The CDR3 contains 16 residues. CDR3 residues: CAWSASGTVGFQPQHF. CDR3 nucleotide sequence: TGTGCCTGGAGTGCCTCAGGGACAGTCGGGTTCCAGCCCCAGCATTTT.